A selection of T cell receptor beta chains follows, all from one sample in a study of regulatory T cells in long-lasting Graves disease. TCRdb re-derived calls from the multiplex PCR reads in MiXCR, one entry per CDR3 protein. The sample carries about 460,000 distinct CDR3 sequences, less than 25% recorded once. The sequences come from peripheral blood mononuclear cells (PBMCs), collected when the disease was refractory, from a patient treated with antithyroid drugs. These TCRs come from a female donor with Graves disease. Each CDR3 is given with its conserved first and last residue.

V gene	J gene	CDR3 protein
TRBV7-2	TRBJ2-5	CASSLAVAQETQYF
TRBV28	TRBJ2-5	CASSTSGVQETQYF
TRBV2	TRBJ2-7	CASNFDLLYF
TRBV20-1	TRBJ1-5	CSAREGDQPQHF
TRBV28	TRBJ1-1	CASSRVRNTEAFF
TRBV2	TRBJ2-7	CASSEAGQGSYEQYF
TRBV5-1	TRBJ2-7	CASSLVTASYEQYF
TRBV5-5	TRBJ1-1	CASSKDPFEEAFF
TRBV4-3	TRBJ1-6	CASSLDRLNNSPLHF
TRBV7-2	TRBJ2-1	CASSLLRLTYNEQFF
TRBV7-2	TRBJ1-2	CASSSRQFYGYTF
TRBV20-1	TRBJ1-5	CSASGGDYQPQHF
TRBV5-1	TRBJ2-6	CASRRSGTGANVLTF
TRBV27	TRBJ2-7	CASSRQGQPYEQYF
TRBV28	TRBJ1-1	CASSRRDIRAFF
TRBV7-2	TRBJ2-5	CASSSGSGTETQYF
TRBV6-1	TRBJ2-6	CASRTPGGPGANVLTF